The 14 T cell receptor beta chains given below trace back to one sample, sequenced in a study of B cell selection in AIRE deficiency. Generated by immunoSEQ multiplex PCR, the TCRdb table keeps only in-frame clones and is missing some. In the table there are about 23,000 clones, roughly 98% of which are singletons. Conventional CD4 T cells were sorted as CD4+CD127+ cells. The sample was conventional CD4+ T cells sorted from PBMCs. The source of these receptors is a human donor with AIRE deficiency.

The CDR3 region is CASSLARSSYNEQFF. CDR3 DNA sequence: TGTGCCAGCAGCTTAGCGCGCAGCTCCTACAATGAGCAGTTCTTC. This chain joins TRBV11-1 and TRBJ2-1; D unclear. CDR1 and CDR2 from the germline V gene are SGHAT and FQDESV (reference sequence). V was shortened by 0 bases and J by 0 bases, with 6 bases between the two germline ends. The CDR3 has 15 amino acids.

This CDR3 reads CASSQEDLREVFYNEQFF. The CDR3 DNA is TGTGCCAGCTCACAAGAAGATCTGCGGGAGGTTTTCTACAATGAGCAGTTCTTC. The V gene is TRBV18, the J gene TRBJ2-1; 8 positions match TRBD2. Germline V gene lookup returns CDR1 KGHSH and CDR2 LQKENI. Trimming cost V 4 bases and J 3 bases; bases outside gene matches: 14. CDR3 length: 18 residues. Based on the CDR3 plus reference TRBV18 and TRBJ2-1, the full variable domain is NAGVMQNPRHLVRRRGQEARLRCSPMKGHSHVYWYRQLPEEGLKFMVYLQKENIIDESGMPKERFSAEFPKEGPSILRIQQVVRGDSAAYFCASSQEDLREVFYNEQFFGPGTRLTVL.

The chain employs TRBV5-3 and TRBJ1-2; D is uncertain. TRBV5-3 has ORF status, its function being uncertain. The CDR3 is 13 amino acids. Trimming removed 0 bases from V and 8 bases from J, with 11 bases in between. The CDR3 reads CARSLARAWGYTF. The CDR3, as DNA: TGTGCCAGAAGCTTGGCGAGGGCATGGGGCTACACCTTC.

This sequence joins TRBV6-4 and TRBJ2-1, with 7 bases that match TRBD2. CDR1 is MRHNA and CDR2 is SNTAGT in the germline V gene. V was pared by 3 bases and J by 2 bases, with 4 bases of the junction left unmatched. The CDR3 runs to 15 residues. The CDR3 loop reads CASSEAAGPYNEQFF. The CDR3 coding sequence is TGTGCCAGCAGTGAGGCAGCGGGGCCCTACAATGAGCAGTTCTTC.

The chain combines TRBV15 with TRBJ1-1; the D gene is possibly TRBD1 (5 bases). The CDR3 contains 15 residues. In germline, CDR1 is LNHNV, CDR2 YYDKDF (reference sequence). Trimming left V 0 bases short and J 5 bases short, with 13 bases between. The CDR3 is CATSRDGALGTEAFF. CDR3 DNA sequence: TGTGCCACCAGCAGAGATGGGGCGCTGGGGACTGAAGCTTTCTTT.

The chain uses TRBV4-3 and TRBJ1-4; no firm D call. Trimming took off 1 base at V and 0 bases at J, with 12 bases between the two ends. Germline V lookup: CDR1 LGHNA, CDR2 YSLEER. The CDR3 runs 17 residues. The CDR3 sequence: CASSQAGRRATNEKLFF. The CDR3 bases are TGCGCCAGCAGCCAAGCGGGGAGGAGGGCAACTAATGAAAAACTGTTTTTT.

The J gene is TRBJ2-3, the V gene TRBV5-1, with 8 bases that match TRBD1. The CDR3 covers 14 residues. V dropped 0 bases and J dropped 4; count of bases not matched to a gene: 1. CDR1 and CDR2 (germline): SGHRS, YFSETQ. Here the CDR3 reads CASSLGQGPDTQYF. The CDR3 DNA follows: TGCGCCAGCAGCTTGGGACAGGGGCCAGATACGCAGTATTTT.

The chain is built from TRBV2 and TRBJ1-1; 9 bases are a match to TRBD1. This CDR3 has 15 residues. Germline V lookup: CDR1 SNHLY, CDR2 FYNNEI. The V gene end was trimmed by 6 bases and the J gene end by 7 bases; junction bases not matched to a gene: 12. The CDR3 DNA follows: TGTGCCAGCAGACTGGGGGGACAGGGTAATATTGAAGCTTTCTTT. This sequence encodes CASRLGGQGNIEAFF.

This chain connects TRBV6-1 to TRBJ1-2; D gene ambiguous. This CDR3 is built from 13 residues. The germline gives CDR1 MNHNS, CDR2 SASEGT. Trimming left V 10 bases short and J 3 bases short, with 15 bases between. The CDR3 reads CATHTSSDYGYTF. CDR3 DNA sequence: TGTGCCACTCACACCTCTAGCGACTATGGCTACACCTTC.

CDR3 in DNA: TGTGCCAGCAGCTCCATCCGAGCGGGTAACACCGGGGAGCTGTTTTTT. This gives the protein CASSSIRAGNTGELFF. The chain employs TRBV7-8 and TRBJ2-2, with D possibly matching TRBD2 (6 bases). The V gene lost 4 bases and the J gene lost 2 bases, with 14 bases spanning the gap. Germline loops: CDR1 SGHVS, CDR2 FQNEAQ. This CDR3 contains 16 residues.

J is TRBJ2-1 and V is TRBV5-5; D is perhaps TRBD2 (5 bases). V lost 0 bases, J lost 4 bases, and 11 bases lay in between. The length of the CDR3 is 15 residues. The germline gives CDR1 SGHKS, CDR2 YYEKEE (reference sequence). CDR3: CASSLEAGGYNEQFF. The CDR3 nucleotides are TGTGCCAGCAGCTTGGAGGCCGGCGGGTACAATGAGCAGTTCTTC.

The genes are TRBV28 and TRBJ2-7; D is possibly TRBD1 (5 bases). Trimming left V 7 bases short and J 5 bases short, with 24 bases between. CDR1 and CDR2 (germline): MDHEN, SYDVKM. This CDR3 region has 16 residues. The CDR3 bases are TGTGCCAGCAACCCCCCTTGGGGCCAGGGTGACCACGAGCAGTACTTC. Its protein product is CASNPPWGQGDHEQYF.

In this sample, this clone turned up once. The chain is built from TRBV29-1 and TRBJ2-5; D might be TRBD1 (5 bases). The CDR3 runs to 12 residues. V lost 4 bases and J lost 4, with 10 bases in between. Germline V CDR1 and CDR2: SQVTM, ANQGSEA. CDR3 sequence: CSVGQLSETQYF. CDR3 DNA: TGCAGCGTTGGACAGTTATCAGAGACCCAGTACTTC.

This clone was seen a single time. The chain carries TRBV14 and TRBJ2-1, with 12 bases fitting TRBD2. The CDR3 extends over 16 amino acids. V was clipped by 3 bases and J by 7 bases; unmatched bases: 7. CDR1 is SGHDN and CDR2 is FVKESK in the germline V gene. The CDR3 region has the DNA TGTGCCAGCAGCCAGCGTCTGGGACTAGCGGGTAATGAGCAGTTCTTC. Amino acid sequence: CASSQRLGLAGNEQFF.